One and the same sample provided the 22 T cell receptor beta chains below, sequenced in a study of graft-versus-host responses after intestinal transplantation. Generated by immunoSEQ multiplex PCR, the TCRdb table keeps only in-frame clones and is missing some. The sample lists approximately 85,000 clones, 91% occurring once. Their cognate antigens are unknown. The input for sequencing was unstimulated CD8+ T cells sorted from spleen or lymph node cells, taken before transplant. These receptors all come from a human donor who was the organ donor for an intestinal transplant.

The chain is built from TRBV11-2 and TRBJ2-1; 7 positions agree with TRBD1. CDR3 length: 15 residues. V dropped 5 bases and J dropped 3; count of bases not matched to a gene: 7. CDR1 SGHAT and CDR2 FQNNGV come from the germline V gene. In DNA form, the CDR3 reads TGTGCCAGCAGCGATCCGGGACAGTACTACAATGAGCAGTTCTTC. Encoded protein: CASSDPGQYYNEQFF. Complete variable domain (other parts from reference TRBV11-2 and TRBJ2-1): EAGVAQSPRYKIIEKRQSVAFWCNPISGHATLYWYQQILGQGPKLLIQFQNNGVVDDSQLPKDRFSAERLKGVDSTLKIQPAKLEDSAVYLCASSDPGQYYNEQFFGPGTRLTVL.

This sequence joins TRBV5-1 and TRBJ1-2; D perhaps matches TRBD1 (5 bases). This CDR3 has 14 amino acids. The V gene lost 3 bases and the J gene lost 5 bases, with 14 bases spanning the gap. Germline V gene data show CDR1 as SGHRS and CDR2 as YFSETQ. The CDR3 region has the DNA TGCGCCAGCAGCTCTGGGACGGAACTTTATGGCTACACCTTC. Protein: CASSSGTELYGYTF.

The chain joins TRBV2 to TRBJ1-2, with D possibly matching TRBD1 (5 bases). Germline V gives CDR1 SNHLY, CDR2 FYNNEI. V lost 7 bases to trimming and J lost 0 bases, with 9 bases between them. The CDR3 is made up of 13 amino acids. The CDR3 sequence: CASKGRSNYGYTF. Written as DNA, the CDR3 is TGTGCCAGCAAGGGACGGTCTAACTATGGCTACACCTTC.

The CDR3 coding sequence is TGTGCCAGCAGCTTAGAAGTAGGCGGGGAGCTGTTTTTT. Protein sequence: CASSLEVGGELFF. V is TRBV7-6 and J is TRBJ2-2; no definite D call. Trimming left V 1 base short and J 7 bases short, with 7 bases between. The germline V gene has CDR1 SGHVS and CDR2 FNYEAQ. This CDR3 spans 13 amino acids.

This chain joins TRBV4-1 and TRBJ2-7, with 8 bases aligning to TRBD1. Germline assignment: CDR1 MGHRA and CDR2 YSYEKL. There are 15 residues in the CDR3. The ends lost 1 base at V and 4 bases at J; junction bases unmatched: 6. The CDR3 spells CASSQGSGQGYEQYF. In nucleotides, the CDR3 is TGCGCCAGCAGCCAAGGATCCGGACAGGGTTACGAGCAGTACTTC.

The chain carries TRBV5-4 and TRBJ1-2; possibly TRBD1 for D (6 bases). Germline V gives CDR1 SGHNT, CDR2 YYREEE (reference sequence). Trimming left V 4 bases short and J 3 bases short, with 28 bases between. The CDR3 spans 19 residues. The CDR3 protein is CASSKGVPGLRFLDYGYTF. CDR3 coding DNA: TGTGCCAGCAGCAAGGGGGTGCCGGGGTTACGGTTTTTGGACTATGGCTACACCTTC.

The V call is TRBV10-2, the J call TRBJ1-5; D uncertain. The CDR3 is 15 amino acids. V lost 2 bases to trimming and J lost 2 bases, with 10 bases between them. Germline V gene data show CDR1 as WSHSY and CDR2 as SAAADI. The CDR3 spells CASSEKGWGNQPQHF. Here the CDR3 DNA reads TGCGCCAGCAGTGAGAAGGGTTGGGGCAATCAGCCCCAGCATTTT.

The chain is built from TRBV4-2 and TRBJ2-2; 8 bases are a match to TRBD2. Germline CDR1 and CDR2: LGHNA and YNFKEQ. V was pared by 1 base and J by 4 bases, with 14 bases of the junction left unmatched. CDR3 length: 19 residues. The CDR3: CASSQGLSTGTRGTGELFF. CDR3 coding DNA: TGTGCCAGCAGCCAAGGCCTCTCCACCGGGACTAGGGGCACCGGGGAGCTGTTTTTT.

This chain uses TRBV5-1 with TRBJ2-7, with a weak D call TRBD2 (5 bases). Trimming removed 4 bases from V and 5 bases from J, with 16 bases in between. Germline values: CDR1 SGHRS, CDR2 YFSETQ. This CDR3 spans 14 amino acids. CDR3 coding DNA: TGCGCCAGCAGCCCCTCGGACCGGCGGGACGAGCAGTACTTC. The encoded protein is CASSPSDRRDEQYF.

V and J are TRBV5-4 and TRBJ1-1, with no clear D. V dropped 6 bases and J dropped 3 bases, with 12 bases sitting between them. CDR3 length equals 13 residues. CDR1 and CDR2 from the germline V gene are SGHNT and YYREEE (reference sequence). The CDR3 sequence: CASIGPPDTEAFF. The DNA of the CDR3 is TGTGCCAGCATCGGACCGCCGGACACTGAAGCTTTCTTT.

The chain joins TRBV5-5 to TRBJ2-5; the D gene could be TRBD1 or TRBD2 (6 bases each). Trimming removed 3 bases from V and 0 bases from J, with 15 bases in between. The CDR3 contains 16 residues. The germline V gene has CDR1 SGHKS and CDR2 YYEKEE (reference sequence). The CDR3 DNA reads TGTGCCAGCAGCTGGGGGGCTAGCGTGTACCAAGAGACCCAGTACTTC. Protein: CASSWGASVYQETQYF.

This clone appeared a single time. The chain joins TRBV5-5 to TRBJ2-5; TRBD2 agrees at 11 bases. The J call is in doubt because the DNA end fits TRBJ2-7 better. Germline CDR1 and CDR2: SGHKS and YYEKEE (reference sequence). The CDR3 runs 16 residues. The CDR3 is CASSTPLAGGPYEQYF. In DNA form, the CDR3 reads TGTGCCAGCAGCACCCCGCTAGCGGGGGGTCCCTACGAGCAGTACTTC.

The rearrangement uses TRBV9 and TRBJ1-3; tentatively, D is TRBD1 (5 bases). This CDR3 has 17 amino acids. Trimming removed 4 bases from V and 2 bases from J, with 19 bases in between. Germline CDR1 is SGDLS and CDR2 is YYNGEE. CDR3 sequence: CASSTHGSGSPGNTIYF. The CDR3 nucleotides are TGTGCCAGCAGCACCCACGGGTCAGGGTCCCCTGGAAACACCATATATTTT.

This rearrangement joins TRBV10-1 to TRBJ2-7, with 8 bases aligning to TRBD1. V lost 5 bases, J lost 6 bases, and 3 bases stayed unmatched. This CDR3 is built from 12 residues. The V gene's germline CDR1 is WNHNN and CDR2 SYGVQD (reference sequence). CDR3 region: CASSSGTGEQYF. In DNA form, the CDR3 reads TGCGCCAGCAGTTCCGGGACAGGCGAGCAGTACTTC.

This chain links TRBV19 with TRBJ2-1; D is perhaps TRBD2 (5 bases). This CDR3 contains 14 residues. The germline V and J ends were trimmed by 10 bases and 5 bases, with 18 bases remaining between them. CDR1 LNHDA and CDR2 SQIVND come from the germline V gene (reference sequence). The CDR3: CATADGLSDNEQFF. Here the CDR3 DNA reads TGTGCCACTGCCGACGGACTTAGCGACAATGAGCAGTTCTTC.

The J gene is TRBJ1-2, the V gene TRBV30; weak D call: TRBD1 (6 bases). The CDR3 sequence is 13 residues long. CDR1 and CDR2 from the germline V gene are GTSNPN and SVGIG (reference sequence). Trimming took 5 bases from V and 9 from J, leaving 19 bases between them. CDR3 amino acids: CAWDGLQGFRYTF. CDR3 in DNA: TGTGCCTGGGACGGCCTACAGGGTTTTCGCTACACCTTC. The full variable domain, in which reference TRBV30 and TRBJ1-2 provide the parts outside the CDR3, is SQTIHQWPATLVQPVGSPLSLECTVEGTSNPNLYWYRQAAGRGLQLLFYSVGIGQISSEVPQNLSASRPQDRQFILSSKKLLLSDSGFYLCAWDGLQGFRYTFGSGTRLTVV.

This chain joins TRBV27 and TRBJ2-7, with D perhaps assigned TRBD1 or TRBD2 (6 bases each). Germline loops: CDR1 MNHEY, CDR2 SMNVEV (reference sequence). Trimming left V 6 bases short and J 1 base short, with 16 bases between. This CDR3 has 15 residues. The CDR3 nucleotides are TGTGCCAGCAGCCTAGGTGGGGGGCCGTCCTACGAGCAGTACTTC. It encodes CASSLGGGPSYEQYF.

The chain joins TRBV6-1 to TRBJ1-6; TRBD1 aligns across 10 bases. The germline V gene encodes CDR1 MNHNS and CDR2 SASEGT. The CDR3 contains 16 residues. V lost 6 bases, J lost 7 bases, and 9 bases stayed unmatched. The CDR3 is CASREQEGQGNSPLHF. CDR3 DNA: TGTGCCAGCAGAGAACAGGAGGGACAGGGGAATTCACCCCTCCACTTT.

This sequence joins TRBV28 and TRBJ1-4; a possible D gene is TRBD1 (5 bases). V was trimmed by 1 base and J by 3 bases, leaving 12 bases between them. Germline values: CDR1 MDHEN, CDR2 SYDVKM. The CDR3 is 16 amino acids. CDR3 sequence reads: CASSLFLQGPNEKLFF. In nucleotides, the CDR3 is TGTGCCAGCAGTTTATTCCTCCAGGGTCCTAATGAAAAACTGTTTTTT.

This sequence joins TRBV25-1 and TRBJ2-2; 11 positions agree with TRBD2. The ends lost 11 bases at V and 0 bases at J; junction bases unmatched: 5. The V gene's germline CDR1 is MGHDK and CDR2 SYGVNS. This CDR3 contains 15 residues. CDR3 region: CAAGLAGANTGELFF. Here the CDR3 DNA reads TGTGCCGCAGGACTAGCGGGTGCGAACACCGGGGAGCTGTTTTTT.

The chain links TRBV7-9 to TRBJ1-5, with unresolved D. The germline gives CDR1 SEHNR, CDR2 FQNEAQ (reference sequence). V lost 0 bases and J lost 4, with 7 bases in between. The CDR3 spans 14 residues. CDR3 nucleotides: TGTGCCAGCAGCTTAGCGCCCGGGAATCAGCCCCAGCATTTT. It translates to CASSLAPGNQPQHF.

The chain joins TRBV2 to TRBJ2-3, with 7 bases matching TRBD2. The germline gives CDR1 SNHLY, CDR2 FYNNEI. This CDR3 contains 14 residues. CDR3 in amino acids: CPSTLRGSTDTQYF. CDR3 sequence (DNA): TGTCCTTCGACTTTGCGGGGGAGCACAGATACGCAGTATTTT.